Presented here are 17 T cell receptor beta chains from one specimen sequenced in a study of CD8 T cells in Susac syndrome. Random hexamers primed reverse transcription of 0.5 to 1 ug RNA. TCRdb called the immunoSEQ multiplex PCR reads again in MiXCR, with one record for every CDR3 protein. The sample contains roughly 200,000 distinct CDR3 sequences, roughly nine tenths of which appear only once. The sample taken for sequencing was CD4+ T cells from PBMCs. These receptors all stem from a human donor with Susac syndrome.

The chain employs TRBV5-1 and TRBJ2-1; TRBD2 agrees at 7 bases. CDR1 and CDR2 (germline): SGHRS, YFSETQ. The CDR3 consists of 16 residues. V was pared by 4 bases and J by 2 bases, with 9 bases of the junction left unmatched. CDR3 loop: CASSLAVGTTYNEQFF. CDR3 nucleotide sequence: TGCGCCAGCAGCCTAGCCGTTGGGACTACCTACAATGAGCAGTTCTTC.

The rearrangement links TRBV7-3 to TRBJ2-2; 8 positions agree with TRBD1. Per the germline V gene, CDR1 is SGHTA and CDR2 is FQGTGA. The CDR3 totals 16 residues. V gave up 8 bases and J gave up 6 bases; unmatched junction bases: 14. DNA for the CDR3: TGTGCCAGCCCTCTGACAGGGGCAGGTTCGTCCGGGGAGCTGTTTTTT. The encoded protein is CASPLTGAGSSGELFF.

The J gene is TRBJ1-1, the V gene TRBV19, with D possibly matching TRBD1 (5 bases). This CDR3 spans 13 amino acids. CDR1 LNHDA and CDR2 SQIVND come from the germline V gene (reference sequence). Trimming cost V 6 bases and J 6 bases, with 14 bases left between them. CDR3 amino acids: CASRRGREAEAFF. The CDR3 region has the DNA TGTGCCAGTAGAAGGGGAAGAGAAGCTGAAGCTTTCTTT. The full variable domain, its missing parts supplied by reference TRBV19 and TRBJ1-1, is DGGITQSPKYLFRKEGQNVTLSCEQNLNHDAMYWYRQDPGQGLRLIYYSQIVNDFQKGDIAEGYSVSREKKESFPLTVTSAQKNPTAFYLCASRRGREAEAFFGQGTRLTVV.

J is TRBJ2-2 and V is TRBV25-1; D ambiguous. The CDR3 has 13 amino acids. Trimming removed 7 bases at V and 4 bases at J, with 10 bases between. Germline V gene data show CDR1 as MGHDK and CDR2 as SYGVNS. CDR3 in DNA: TGTGCCAGCACCCCTGACCTCACCGGGGAGCTGTTTTTT. It encodes CASTPDLTGELFF.

V is TRBV28 and J is TRBJ2-1; 7 bases line up with TRBD2. There are 16 residues in the CDR3. J lost 7 bases, V lost 4 bases, and 13 bases had no gene match. Germline V gene lookup returns CDR1 MDHEN and CDR2 SYDVKM. This CDR3 reads CASSSTSARMKNEQFF. CDR3 DNA sequence: TGTGCCAGCAGTTCTACTAGCGCCCGAATGAAGAATGAGCAGTTCTTC. The whole variable domain, filled in from reference TRBV28 and TRBJ2-1, reads DVKVTQSSRYLVKRTGEKVFLECVQDMDHENMFWYRQDPGLGLRLIYFSYDVKMKEKGDIPEGYSVSREKKERFSLILESASTNQTSMYLCASSSTSARMKNEQFFGPGTRLTVL.

CDR3 DNA sequence: TGCAGTGCTCCTCCCCCCAGGGATCAAGCAGATACGCAGTATTTT. It specifies CSAPPPRDQADTQYF. This rearrangement joins TRBV20-1 to TRBJ2-3; TRBD1 is a possible D gene (5 bases). Per germline, CDR1 DFQATT and CDR2 SNEGSKA (reference sequence). Trimming stripped 5 bases from V and 4 bases from J, with 19 bases between. There are 15 residues in the CDR3.

This sequence joins TRBV7-3 and TRBJ2-3, with 7 positions matching TRBD2. Germline CDR1 reads SGHTA; CDR2 reads FQGTGA. This CDR3 has 13 amino acids. Unmatched junction bases numbered 10, after V lost 2 bases and J lost 14 bases. The chain's CDR3 is CASSLVERGLLYF. In DNA, the CDR3 is TGTGCCAGCAGCTTAGTTGAGCGGGGCCTGCTGTATTTT.

DNA for the CDR3: TGCAGCGTTGTTTTTGGCGGGCCCTCCTACGAGCAGTACTTC. This encodes CSVVFGGPSYEQYF. The J gene is TRBJ2-7, the V gene TRBV29-1; possible D gene TRBD2, 5 bases. Per germline, CDR1 SQVTM and CDR2 ANQGSEA. This CDR3 spans 14 amino acids. Trimming pared 4 bases from V and 0 bases from J, leaving 13 bases between.

The chain employs TRBV5-1 and TRBJ2-5; 14 bases agree with TRBD2. This CDR3 contains 17 residues. The J segment lost 6 bases and the V segment lost 4 bases, leaving 11 bases of the junction unmatched. The germline gives CDR1 SGHRS, CDR2 YFSETQ. The CDR3 DNA follows: TGCGCCAGCAGCCCAACCGGGACTAGCGGGGGACATAAGACCCAGTACTTC. Amino acid sequence: CASSPTGTSGGHKTQYF. Drawing the rest from reference TRBV5-1 and TRBJ2-5, the complete variable domain is KAGVTQTPRYLIKTRGQQVTLSCSPISGHRSVSWYQQTPGQGLQFLFEYFSETQRNKGNFPGRFSGRQFSNSRSEMNVSTLELGDSALYLCASSPTGTSGGHKTQYFGPGTRLLVL.

The rearrangement joins TRBV3-1 to TRBJ1-3, with D hard to call. V lost 6 bases, J lost 0 bases, and 6 bases lay in between. The CDR3 is 13 residues long. Per germline, CDR1 LGHDT and CDR2 YNNKEL (reference sequence). The CDR3: CASSPYSGNTIYF. The CDR3 DNA follows: TGTGCCAGCAGTCCCTACTCTGGAAACACCATATATTTT. The full variable domain, its missing parts supplied by reference TRBV3-1 and TRBJ1-3, is DTAVSQTPKYLVTQMGNDKSIKCEQNLGHDTMYWYKQDSKKFLKIMFSYNNKELIINETVPNRFSPKSPDKAHLNLHINSLELGDSAVYFCASSPYSGNTIYFGEGSWLTVV.

The chain carries TRBV5-4 and TRBJ2-7; D possibly corresponds to TRBD2 (6 bases). The germline gives CDR1 SGHNT, CDR2 YYREEE (reference sequence). V lost 3 bases and J lost 5, with 9 bases in between. This CDR3 has 12 residues. The CDR3 DNA reads as TGTGCCAGCAGCTATTCGGGGGACGAGCAGTACTTC. It is translated as CASSYSGDEQYF.

The V call is TRBV12-3 or TRBV12-4, the J call TRBJ1-2, with D uncertain. The V gene lost 4 bases and the J gene lost 8 bases, with 14 bases spanning the gap. The CDR3 has 13 residues. The CDR3 loop is CASSSGPVLGYTF. CDR3 coding DNA: TGTGCCAGCAGTTCCGGACCGGTGTTAGGCTACACCTTC.

CDR3 DNA sequence: TGTGCCAGCAGCGGCCCCGGACTAGCGGGATACTACGAGCAGTACTTC. It yields the protein CASSGPGLAGYYEQYF. The chain couples TRBV9 to TRBJ2-7, with TRBD2 matching over 12 bases. CDR3 length: 16 residues. The germline V gene has CDR1 SGDLS and CDR2 YYNGEE. Trimming cost V 3 bases and J 3 bases; bases outside gene matches: 7.

This clonotype was recorded once. The V call is TRBV24-1, the J call TRBJ2-2; TRBD1 might be the D (5 bases). In germline, CDR1 is KGHDR, CDR2 SFDVKD. Trimming removed 8 bases from V and 7 bases from J, with 13 bases in between. The CDR3 is 13 residues long. CDR3: CATKGLGNGELFF. CDR3 sequence (DNA): TGTGCCACCAAGGGGCTGGGGAACGGGGAGCTGTTTTTT.

A single count supports this clonotype. J is TRBJ2-4 and V is TRBV6-1; 7 bases fit TRBD1. The junction had 12 bases not matched to a gene; V was cut back by 8 bases and J by 8 bases. Germline V gene lookup returns CDR1 MNHNS and CDR2 SASEGT. The CDR3 extends over 14 amino acids. The CDR3 region is CASDRTGAGDIQYF. The CDR3 DNA follows: TGTGCCAGCGACAGGACAGGCGCCGGGGACATTCAGTACTTC.

This clonotype has a single count. This sequence joins TRBV6-5 and TRBJ1-4; perhaps TRBD1 as D (6 bases). Germline V CDR1 and CDR2: MNHEY, SVGAGI. The CDR3 loop spans 13 amino acids. V lost 7 bases, J lost 8 bases, and 14 bases lay in between. The CDR3 sequence: CASMGAEREKLFF. Written as DNA, the CDR3 is TGTGCCAGCATGGGGGCGGAGCGGGAAAAACTGTTTTTT.

The J gene is TRBJ2-1, the V gene TRBV15, with 8 bases that match TRBD2. J was trimmed by 1 base and V by 4 bases; bases with no gene match: 9. CDR3 size: 17 residues. Germline CDR1 is LNHNV and CDR2 is YYDKDF (reference sequence). CDR3 sequence: CATSTEAGVYSYNEQFF. For the CDR3, the DNA is TGTGCCACCAGCACAGAAGCGGGGGTCTATTCCTACAATGAGCAGTTCTTC.